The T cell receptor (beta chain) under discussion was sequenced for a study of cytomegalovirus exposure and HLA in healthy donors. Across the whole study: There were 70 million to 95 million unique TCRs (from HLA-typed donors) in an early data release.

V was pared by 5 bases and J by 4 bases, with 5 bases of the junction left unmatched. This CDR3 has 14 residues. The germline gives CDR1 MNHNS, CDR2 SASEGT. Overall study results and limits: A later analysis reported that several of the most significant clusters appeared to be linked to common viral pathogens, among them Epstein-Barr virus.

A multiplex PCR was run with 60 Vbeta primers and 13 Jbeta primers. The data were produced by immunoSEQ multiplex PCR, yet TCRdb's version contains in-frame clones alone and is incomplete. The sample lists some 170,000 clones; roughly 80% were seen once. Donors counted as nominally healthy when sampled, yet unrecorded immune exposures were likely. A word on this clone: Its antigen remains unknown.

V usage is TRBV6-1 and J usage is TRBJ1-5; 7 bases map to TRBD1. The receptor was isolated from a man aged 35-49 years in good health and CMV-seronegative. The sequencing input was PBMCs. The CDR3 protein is CASSFSGGNQPQHF. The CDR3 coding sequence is TGTGCCAGCAGTTTCTCAGGGGGGAATCAGCCCCAGCATTTT.